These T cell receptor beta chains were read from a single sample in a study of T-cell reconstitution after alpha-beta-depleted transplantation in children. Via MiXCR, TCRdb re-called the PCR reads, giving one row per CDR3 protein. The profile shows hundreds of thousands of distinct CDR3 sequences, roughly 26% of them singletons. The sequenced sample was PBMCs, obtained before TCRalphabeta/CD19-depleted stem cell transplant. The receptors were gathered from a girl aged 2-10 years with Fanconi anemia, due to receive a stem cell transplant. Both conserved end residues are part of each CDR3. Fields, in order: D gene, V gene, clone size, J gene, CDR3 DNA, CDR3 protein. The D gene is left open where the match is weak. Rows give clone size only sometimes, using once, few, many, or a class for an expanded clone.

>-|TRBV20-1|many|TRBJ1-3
TGCAGTGCTAGCTGGGGACCTGGAAACACCATATATTTT
CSASWGPGNTIYF
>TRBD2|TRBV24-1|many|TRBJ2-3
TGTGCCACCGCGGGGGTGGCTAGCCCAGATACGCAGTATTTT
CATAGVASPDTQYF
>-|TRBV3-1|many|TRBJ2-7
TGTGCCAGCAGCCAAAGAGGAGGGGTGTTGTACTTC
CASSQRGGVLYF
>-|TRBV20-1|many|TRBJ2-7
TGCAGTGCTCGAACCGTCGCCCTAATAGACGAGCAGTACTTC
CSARTVALIDEQYF
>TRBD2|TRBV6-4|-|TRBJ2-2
TGTGCCAGCAGCCGAACTAGCGGGGGGGCAAACACCGGGGAGCTGTTTTTT
CASSRTSGGANTGELFF
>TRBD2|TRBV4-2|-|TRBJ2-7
TGTGCCAGCAGCCCAGCGGGAGGGCCGAACGAGCAGTACTTC
CASSPAGGPNEQYF
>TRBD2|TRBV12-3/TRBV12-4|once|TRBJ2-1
TGTGCCAGCAATTTAAGGAGCGGGGGGGCCCGCAATGAGCAGTTCTTC
CASNLRSGGARNEQFF
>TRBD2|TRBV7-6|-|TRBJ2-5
TGTGCCAGCAGCTTAGAAAGTGGGACTAATCAAGAGACCCAGTACTTC
CASSLESGTNQETQYF
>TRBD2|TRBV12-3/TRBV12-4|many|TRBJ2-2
TGTGCCAGCAGCCTCAGCGGGGCGAGCACCGGGGAGCTGTTTTTT
CASSLSGASTGELFF
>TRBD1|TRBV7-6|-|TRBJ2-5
TGTGCCAGCAGCTTATATAGGGGGCAAGTTCAAGAGACCCAGTACTTC
CASSLYRGQVQETQYF
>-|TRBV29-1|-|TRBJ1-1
TGCAGCGTCTTCCGAGTAGGGAACACTGAAGCTTTCTTT
CSVFRVGNTEAFF
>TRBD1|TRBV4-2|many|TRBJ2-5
TGTGCCAGCAGCCAAGGGGACAGGGGTGAGACCCAGTACTTC
CASSQGDRGETQYF
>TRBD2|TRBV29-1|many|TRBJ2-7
TGCAGCGCCTGGGACTACTCCTACGAGCAGTACTTC
CSAWDYSYEQYF
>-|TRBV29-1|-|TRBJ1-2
TGCAGCGTTGATGATCAGGGTCTCTATGGCTACACCTTC
CSVDDQGLYGYTF
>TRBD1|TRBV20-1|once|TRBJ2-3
TGCTGTGCTAGTGTCCCCCTAACAGGGGGCGGCACAGATACGCAGTATTTT
CCASVPLTGGGTDTQYF
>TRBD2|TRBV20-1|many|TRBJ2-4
TGCAGTGCCGGGTCTGGCGGGAGGGCCAAAAACATTCAGTACTTC
CSAGSGGRAKNIQYF
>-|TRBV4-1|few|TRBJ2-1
TGCGCCAGCAGCCAGAAGACACAGCTGGGACTCGTCCTCAATGAGCAGTTCTTC
CASSQKTQLGLVLNEQFF
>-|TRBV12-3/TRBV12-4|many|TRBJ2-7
TGTGCCAGCAGTTTTATTGCAGGCGGGGAGCAGTACTTC
CASSFIAGGEQYF
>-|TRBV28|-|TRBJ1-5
TGTGCCAGCAGTTTTTTCTCCGGTACAGGCAGCAATCAGCCCCAGCATTTT
CASSFFSGTGSNQPQHF
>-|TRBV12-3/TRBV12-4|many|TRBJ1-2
TGTGCCAGCAGTTTAGCGGTTCGAGGGGGTGGCTACACCTTC
CASSLAVRGGGYTF
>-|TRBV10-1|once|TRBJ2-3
TGCGCCAGCAGTGACGGCGGGACGGCGACAGATACGCAGTATTTT
CASSDGGTATDTQYF
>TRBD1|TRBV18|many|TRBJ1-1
TGTGCCAGCTCACCAGTGGGACAGCAGAACACTGAAGCTTTCTTT
CASSPVGQQNTEAFF
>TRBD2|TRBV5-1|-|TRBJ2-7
TGCGCCAGCAGCTGGACCCGGGAGGCCTTCTACGAGCAGTACTTC
CASSWTREAFYEQYF
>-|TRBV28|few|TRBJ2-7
TGTGCCAGCAGTTACGGGGTTTACTACGAGCAGTACTTC
CASSYGVYYEQYF
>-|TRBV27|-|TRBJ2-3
TGTGCCATCCTCATCGAGGATACGCAGTATTTT
CAILIEDTQYF
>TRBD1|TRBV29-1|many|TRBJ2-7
TGCAGCGCCATGGACAGGATCTACGAGCAGTACTTC
CSAMDRIYEQYF
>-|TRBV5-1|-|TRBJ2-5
TGCGCCAACAGCTTAATGGGACAAGAGACCCAGTACTTC
CANSLMGQETQYF
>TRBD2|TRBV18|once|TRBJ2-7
TGTGCCAGCTCACCGCCTAGCGGGAGGGAATACGAGCAGTACTTC
CASSPPSGREYEQYF
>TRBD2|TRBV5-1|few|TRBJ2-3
TGCGCCAGCAGCTTCCCGGGACTAGCGGGAGGGGATACGCAGTATTTT
CASSFPGLAGGDTQYF
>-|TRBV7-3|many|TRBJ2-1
TGTGCCAGCAGCCAGCAGGTCAGCTCCTACAATGAGCAGTTCTTC
CASSQQVSSYNEQFF
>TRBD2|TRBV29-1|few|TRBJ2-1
TGCAGCGTTGAGGGACTAGCGGGGTTCTCCTACAATGAGCAGTTCTTC
CSVEGLAGFSYNEQFF
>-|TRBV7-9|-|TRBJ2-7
TGTGCCAGCAGCTTAGCTTTAGGACTGTCCTACGAGCAGTACTTC
CASSLALGLSYEQYF
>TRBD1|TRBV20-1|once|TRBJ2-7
TGCAGTGCTAGAGATACAGGGGCCTCCTACGAGCAGTACTTC
CSARDTGASYEQYF
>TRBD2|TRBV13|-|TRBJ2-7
TGTGCCAGCAGTCCCCTAGCGGGGGGGCCTGGTGAGCAGTACTTC
CASSPLAGGPGEQYF
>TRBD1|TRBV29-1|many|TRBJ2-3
TGCAGCGCACGGACAGGGGCAGATACGCAGTATTTT
CSARTGADTQYF
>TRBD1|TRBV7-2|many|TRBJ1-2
TGTGCCAGCAGTTGGGACAGGGACAGCTACACCTTC
CASSWDRDSYTF
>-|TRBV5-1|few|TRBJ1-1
TGCGCCAGCAGCTTGGCCTTTCAAAACAGGGCTAACACTGAAGCTTTCTTT
CASSLAFQNRANTEAFF
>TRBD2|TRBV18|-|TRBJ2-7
TGTGCCAGCTCCCGATCGGGACTAGCGGAACTGACCTACGAGCAGTACTTC
CASSRSGLAELTYEQYF
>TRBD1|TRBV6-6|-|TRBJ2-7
TGTGCCAGCAGTTACTGGACAGGGAACGAGCAGTACTTC
CASSYWTGNEQYF
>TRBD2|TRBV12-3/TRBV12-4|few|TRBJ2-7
TGTGCCAGCAGTTCAACGATAGCGGGAGCATTCTACGAGCAGTACTTC
CASSSTIAGAFYEQYF
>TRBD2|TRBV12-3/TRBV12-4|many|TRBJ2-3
TGTGCCAGCAGTTTTGGGCCGGGACTACTCACAGATACGCAGTATTTT
CASSFGPGLLTDTQYF
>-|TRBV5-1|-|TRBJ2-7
TGCGCCAGCAGCTTGGTACCCTTGTCCTACGAGCAGTACTTC
CASSLVPLSYEQYF
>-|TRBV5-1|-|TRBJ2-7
TGCGCCAGCAAGAGGGACCCTTTCTCCTACGAGCAGTACTTC
CASKRDPFSYEQYF
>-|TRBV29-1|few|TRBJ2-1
TGCAGCGTTGAAAGCAGCCTACCTATTTACAATGAGCAGTTCTTC
CSVESSLPIYNEQFF
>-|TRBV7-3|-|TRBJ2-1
TGTGCCAGCAGCTTAAAACGGCAGGGTATGGGTGAGCAGTTCTTC
CASSLKRQGMGEQFF
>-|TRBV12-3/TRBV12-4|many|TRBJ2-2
TGTGCCAGCAGTTCCCTCCTCCTCCACTTGAACACCGGGGAGCTGTTTTTT
CASSSLLLHLNTGELFF
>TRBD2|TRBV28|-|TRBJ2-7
TGTGCCAGCAAAAAGCGGGGGGGCGAATCCTACGAGCAGTACTTC
CASKKRGGESYEQYF
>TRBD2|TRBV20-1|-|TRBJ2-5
TGCAGTGCTATACTAGCGGGAGGTTCGGAGACCCAGTACTTC
CSAILAGGSETQYF
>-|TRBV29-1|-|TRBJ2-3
TGCAGCGTTGTGAGCGGATCGGGAGATACGCAGTATTTT
CSVVSGSGDTQYF
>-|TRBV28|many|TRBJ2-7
TGTGCCAGCAGGGCGACAGTCTACGAGCAGTACTTC
CASRATVYEQYF
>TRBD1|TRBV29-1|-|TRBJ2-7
TGCAGCGTTAGGACAGGGGACTCCTACGAGCAGTACTTC
CSVRTGDSYEQYF
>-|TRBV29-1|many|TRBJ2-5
TGCAGCGCTGTCCGAGGCTCTCAAGAGACCCAGTACTTC
CSAVRGSQETQYF
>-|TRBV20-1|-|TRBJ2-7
TGCAGTGCTAGCGGGAGTTTGTACGAGCAGTACTTC
CSASGSLYEQYF
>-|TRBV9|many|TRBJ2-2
TGTGCCAGCAGCGGTGGCTGGGGTCCCGGAAGGGAGCTGTTTTTT
CASSGGWGPGRELFF
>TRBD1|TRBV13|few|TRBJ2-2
TGTGCCAGCAGCCTCGACAGGGCGGGCACCGGGGAGCTGTTTTTT
CASSLDRAGTGELFF
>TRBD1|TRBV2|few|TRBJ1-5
TGTGCCAGCAGTACGGGACAGGGCTATCAGCCCCAGCATTTT
CASSTGQGYQPQHF
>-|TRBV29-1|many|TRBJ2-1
TGCAGCTGGGGGCGTGACCTAGAGGGCAATGAGCAGTTCTTC
CSWGRDLEGNEQFF